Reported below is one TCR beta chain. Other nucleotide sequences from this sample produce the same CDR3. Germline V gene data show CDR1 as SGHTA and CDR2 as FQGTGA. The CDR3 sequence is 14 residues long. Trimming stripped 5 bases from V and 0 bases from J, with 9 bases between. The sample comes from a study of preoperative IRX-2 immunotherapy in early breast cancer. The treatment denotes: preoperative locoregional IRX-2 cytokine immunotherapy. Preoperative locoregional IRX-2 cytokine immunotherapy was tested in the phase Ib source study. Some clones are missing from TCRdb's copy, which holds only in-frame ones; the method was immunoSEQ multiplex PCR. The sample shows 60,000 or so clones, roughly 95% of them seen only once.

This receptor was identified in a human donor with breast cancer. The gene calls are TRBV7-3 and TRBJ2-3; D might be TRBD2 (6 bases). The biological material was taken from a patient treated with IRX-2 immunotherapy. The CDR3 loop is CASSPGTSTDTQYF. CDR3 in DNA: TGTGCCAGCAGCCCCGGGACTAGCACAGATACGCAGTATTTT.